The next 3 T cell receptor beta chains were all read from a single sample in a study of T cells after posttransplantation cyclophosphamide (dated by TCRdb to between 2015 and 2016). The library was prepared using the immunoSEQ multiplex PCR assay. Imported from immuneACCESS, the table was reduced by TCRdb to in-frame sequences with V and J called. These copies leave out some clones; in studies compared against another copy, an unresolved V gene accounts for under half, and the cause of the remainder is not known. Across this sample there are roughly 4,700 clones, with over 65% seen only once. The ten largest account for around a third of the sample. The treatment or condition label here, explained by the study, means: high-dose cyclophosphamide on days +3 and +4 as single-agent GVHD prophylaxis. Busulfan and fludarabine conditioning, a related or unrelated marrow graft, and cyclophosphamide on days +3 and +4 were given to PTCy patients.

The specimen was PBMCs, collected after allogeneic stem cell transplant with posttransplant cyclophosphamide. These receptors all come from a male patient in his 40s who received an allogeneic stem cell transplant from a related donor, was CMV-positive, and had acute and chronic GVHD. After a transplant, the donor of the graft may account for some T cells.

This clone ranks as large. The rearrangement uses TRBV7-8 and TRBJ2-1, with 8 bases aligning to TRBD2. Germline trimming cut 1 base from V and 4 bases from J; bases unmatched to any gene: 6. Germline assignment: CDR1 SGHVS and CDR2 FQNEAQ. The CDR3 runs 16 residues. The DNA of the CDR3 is TGTGCCAGCAGCTTAGAGGCGGGAGGCCTTTACAATGAGCAGTTCTTC. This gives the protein CASSLEAGGLYNEQFF.

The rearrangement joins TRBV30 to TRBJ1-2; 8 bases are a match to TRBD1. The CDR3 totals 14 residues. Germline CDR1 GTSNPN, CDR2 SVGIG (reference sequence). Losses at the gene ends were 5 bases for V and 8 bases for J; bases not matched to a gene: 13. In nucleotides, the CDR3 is TGTGCCTGGGGGATTGGGGACAGGTGGGGAGGCTACACCTTC. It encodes CAWGIGDRWGGYTF. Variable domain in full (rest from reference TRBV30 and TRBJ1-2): SQTIHQWPATLVQPVGSPLSLECTVEGTSNPNLYWYRQAAGRGLQLLFYSVGIGQISSEVPQNLSASRPQDRQFILSSKKLLLSDSGFYLCAWGIGDRWGGYTFGSGTRLTVV.

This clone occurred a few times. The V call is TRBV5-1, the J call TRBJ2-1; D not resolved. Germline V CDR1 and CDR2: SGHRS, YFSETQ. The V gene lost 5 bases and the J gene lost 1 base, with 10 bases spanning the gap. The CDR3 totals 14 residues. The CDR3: CASRSGSSYNEQFF. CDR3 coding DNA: TGCGCCAGCAGGTCCGGTAGTTCCTACAATGAGCAGTTCTTC.